The 3 T cell receptor beta chains in this list originate from one sample, sequenced in a study of T cells in Graves' hyperthyroidism and ophthalmopathy. Using RNA transcripts as the source, TCR beta CDR3 regions were amplified. Primed by the HTBI set, a first-round RT-PCR was run on the TCR CDR3. TCRdb analysed the multiplex PCR reads with MiXCR anew, one entry per CDR3 protein. The table lists around 580,000 distinct CDR3 sequences, over 15% of them singletons. Sequencing was performed on blood. The source of these receptors is a woman under 30 with Graves' hyperthyroidism.

This clonotype was found many times. The chain employs TRBV12-3 or TRBV12-4 and TRBJ1-5; no definite D call. The CDR3 length is 14 residues. Trimming removed 1 base from V and 7 bases from J, with 11 bases in between. CDR3 nucleotides: TGTGCCAGCAGTTTAGAATTTAGCAGCCAGCCCCAGCATTTT. The encoded protein is CASSLEFSSQPQHF.

In this sample, this clonotype turned up many times. This rearrangement joins TRBV9 to TRBJ1-6; D gene unclear. V was pared by 0 bases and J by 6 bases, with 13 bases between. CDR3 length: 16 residues. The germline V gene has CDR1 SGDLS and CDR2 YYNGEE. CDR3 in amino acids: CASSVGLLGTNSPLHF. In nucleotides, the CDR3 is TGTGCCAGCAGCGTAGGACTTTTGGGCACTAATTCACCCCTCCACTTT.

In this sample, this clonotype turned up many times. This chain joins TRBV27 and TRBJ2-7, with unresolved D. Germline V gene lookup returns CDR1 MNHEY and CDR2 SMNVEV (reference sequence). Trimming shortened V by 7 bases and J by 0 bases, and 7 bases separated the two germline ends. The CDR3 is 12 residues long. This CDR3 is CASTAPSYEQYF. The CDR3 DNA reads TGTGCCAGCACAGCCCCCTCCTACGAGCAGTACTTC.